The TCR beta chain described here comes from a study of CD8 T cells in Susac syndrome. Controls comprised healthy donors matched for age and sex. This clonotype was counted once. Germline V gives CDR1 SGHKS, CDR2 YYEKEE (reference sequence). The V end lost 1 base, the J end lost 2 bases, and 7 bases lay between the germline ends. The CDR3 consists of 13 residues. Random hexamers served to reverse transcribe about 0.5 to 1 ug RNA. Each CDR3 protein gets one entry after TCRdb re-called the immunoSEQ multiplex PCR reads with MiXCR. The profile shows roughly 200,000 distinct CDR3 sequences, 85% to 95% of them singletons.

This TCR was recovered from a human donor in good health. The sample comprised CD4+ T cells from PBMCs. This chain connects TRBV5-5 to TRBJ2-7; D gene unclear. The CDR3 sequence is CASSLTDTYEQYV. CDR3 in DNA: TGTGCCAGCAGCTTGACCGATACCTACGAGCAGTACGTC.